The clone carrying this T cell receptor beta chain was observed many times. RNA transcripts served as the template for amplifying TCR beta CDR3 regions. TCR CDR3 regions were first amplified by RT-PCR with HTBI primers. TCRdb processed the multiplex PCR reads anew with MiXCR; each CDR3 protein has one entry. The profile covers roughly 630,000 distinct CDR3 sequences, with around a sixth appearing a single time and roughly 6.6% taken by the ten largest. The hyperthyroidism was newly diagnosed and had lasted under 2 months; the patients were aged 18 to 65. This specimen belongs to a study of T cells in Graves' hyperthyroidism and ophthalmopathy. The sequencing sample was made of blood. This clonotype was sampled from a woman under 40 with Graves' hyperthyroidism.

This CDR3 reads CASSLGTGTSGYTF. The CDR3, as DNA: TGTGCCAGCAGCCTCGGGACAGGGACTTCTGGCTACACCTTC. J is TRBJ1-2 and V is TRBV7-9; TRBD1 agrees at 9 bases. Germline trimming cut 5 bases from V and 7 bases from J; bases unmatched to any gene: 8. Germline assignment: CDR1 SEHNR and CDR2 FQNEAQ (reference sequence). The CDR3 is 14 amino acids.